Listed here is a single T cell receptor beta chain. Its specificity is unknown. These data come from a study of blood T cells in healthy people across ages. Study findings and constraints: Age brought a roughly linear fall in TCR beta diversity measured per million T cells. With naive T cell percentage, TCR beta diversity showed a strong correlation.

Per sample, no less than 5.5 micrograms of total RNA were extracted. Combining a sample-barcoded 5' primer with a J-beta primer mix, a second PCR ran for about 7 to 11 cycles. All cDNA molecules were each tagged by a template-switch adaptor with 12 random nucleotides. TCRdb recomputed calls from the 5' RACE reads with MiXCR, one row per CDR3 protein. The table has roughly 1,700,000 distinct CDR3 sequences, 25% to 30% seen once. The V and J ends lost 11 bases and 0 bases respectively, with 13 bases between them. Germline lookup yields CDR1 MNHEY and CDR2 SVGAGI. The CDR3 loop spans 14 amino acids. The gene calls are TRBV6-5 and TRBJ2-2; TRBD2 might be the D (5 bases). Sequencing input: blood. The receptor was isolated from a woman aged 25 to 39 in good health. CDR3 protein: CASAQRTNTGELFF. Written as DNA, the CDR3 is TGTGCCTCCGCCCAGCGGACGAACACCGGGGAGCTGTTTTTT.